A single sample gave rise to the 14 T cell receptor beta chains below, sequenced in a study of blood T cell repertoires in COVID-19. Some clones are missing from TCRdb's copy, which holds only in-frame ones; the method was immunoSEQ multiplex PCR. The repertoire holds around 250,000 clones, with approximately 85% as singletons. The source material was PBMCs or T cells enriched from blood (not recorded which). The receptors stem from a woman between 50 and 59 years old who had recovered from COVID-19.

The genes are TRBV3-1 (or the pseudogene TRBV3-2) and TRBJ1-2; TRBD1 agrees at 9 bases. Germline V gene lookup returns CDR1 LGHDT and CDR2 YNNKEL (reference sequence). Losses at the gene ends were 4 bases for V and 4 bases for J; bases not matched to a gene: 7. The CDR3 covers 15 residues. The CDR3: CASSPGQGRTYGYTF. The CDR3 DNA follows: TGTGCCAGCAGCCCGGGACAGGGAAGAACCTATGGCTACACCTTC.

This sequence joins TRBV5-5 and TRBJ2-1, with 12 positions matching TRBD2. This CDR3 contains 14 residues. The V gene end was trimmed by 5 bases and the J gene end by 5 bases; junction bases not matched to a gene: 2. The germline gives CDR1 SGHKS, CDR2 YYEKEE (reference sequence). CDR3 loop: CASRRTSGNNEQFF. The DNA for the CDR3 is TGTGCCAGCAGACGGACTAGCGGGAACAATGAGCAGTTCTTC.

The chain carries TRBV7-9 and TRBJ2-1, with TRBD2 identical over 9 bases. The CDR3 spans 16 residues. The V and J ends lost 5 bases and 1 base, in that order; junction bases with no gene match: 6. Germline CDR1 SEHNR, CDR2 FQNEAQ (reference sequence). DNA of the CDR3: TGTGCCAGCAGCCTGGACGCGGGAGGGTCCTACAATGAGCAGTTCTTC. Translated, it gives CASSLDAGGSYNEQFF.

The rearrangement joins TRBV5-1 to TRBJ2-3, with 11 bases lining up with TRBD2. The CDR3 has 15 amino acids. Trimming removed 4 bases from V and 3 bases from J; junction bases left unmatched: 4. In germline, CDR1 is SGHRS, CDR2 YFSETQ. The CDR3 sequence is CASSPTSGSTDTQYF. CDR3 nucleotides: TGCGCCAGCAGCCCCACTAGCGGGAGTACAGATACGCAGTATTTT.

V gene TRBV6-5 combines with J gene TRBJ1-6; TRBD1 matches 11 bases. Germline values: CDR1 MNHEY, CDR2 SVGAGI. This CDR3 region has 14 residues. With V trimmed by 4 bases and J by 8 bases, 1 base remained unmatched. The CDR3 DNA reads as TGTGCCAGCAGTTCGGACAGGGGGCATTCACCCCTCCACTTT. Its translation is CASSSDRGHSPLHF.

This chain joins TRBV6-5 and TRBJ2-2, with D perhaps matching TRBD2 (6 bases). Germline V gene data show CDR1 as MNHEY and CDR2 as SVGAGI. V dropped 7 bases and J dropped 3 bases, with 12 bases sitting between them. This CDR3 has 14 residues. CDR3: CASIGGRYTGELFF. The CDR3, as DNA: TGTGCCAGCATTGGAGGGAGATACACCGGGGAGCTGTTTTTT.

CDR3 protein: CASSTSWSGSPSEQYF. Written as DNA, the CDR3 is TGTGCCAGCAGCACAAGTTGGAGCGGGAGCCCTTCCGAGCAGTACTTC. This rearrangement joins TRBV7-6 to TRBJ2-7, with TRBD2 matching 8 bases. Germline lookup yields CDR1 SGHVS and CDR2 FNYEAQ. After removal of 5 bases from V and 6 bases from J, the junction contained 15 bases not matched to a gene. The CDR3 covers 16 residues.

V and J are TRBV15 and TRBJ2-1, with D maybe TRBD2 (5 bases). This CDR3 is 14 amino acids long. V lost 0 bases to trimming and J lost 10 bases, with 13 bases between them. Germline-derived CDR1 and CDR2 are LNHNV and YYDKDF (reference sequence). The CDR3 DNA sequence: TGTGCCACCAGCAGAGATTGGCGCTCGGGGGAGCAGTTCTTC. Residues: CATSRDWRSGEQFF. Based on the CDR3 plus reference TRBV15 and TRBJ2-1, the full variable domain is DAMVIQNPRYQVTQFGKPVTLSCSQTLNHNVMYWYQQKSSQAPKLLFHYYDKDFNNEADTPDNFQSRRPNTSFCFLDIRSPGLGDTAMYLCATSRDWRSGEQFFGPGTRLTVL.

This clone was seen just once. The gene calls are TRBV9 and TRBJ1-4; D uncertain. From germline, CDR1 is SGDLS and CDR2 YYNGEE. The CDR3 extends over 14 amino acids. Trimming pared 0 bases from V and 6 bases from J, leaving 9 bases between. CDR3 DNA: TGTGCCAGCAGCGTAGGGGCGAGAGATGAAAAACTGTTTTTT. This gives the protein CASSVGARDEKLFF. Supplemented by reference TRBV9 and TRBJ1-4, the full variable domain reads DSGVTQTPKHLITATGQRVTLRCSPRSGDLSVYWYQQSLDQGLQFLIQYYNGEERAKGNILERFSAQQFPDLHSELNLSSLELGDSALYFCASSVGARDEKLFFGSGTQLSVL.

The chain carries TRBV5-1 and TRBJ1-4; D might be TRBD1 (5 bases). Germline lookup yields CDR1 SGHRS and CDR2 YFSETQ. This CDR3 spans 16 amino acids. Trimming left V 0 bases short and J 1 base short, with 10 bases between. The CDR3: CASSLGTSGTNEKLFF. The CDR3 bases are TGCGCCAGCAGCTTGGGGACATCTGGAACTAATGAAAAACTGTTTTTT.

The chain combines TRBV4-1 with TRBJ2-7, with 8 bases lining up with TRBD2. V trimming: 3 bases; J trimming: 4 bases; junction bases outside the gene matches: 5. Germline V lookup: CDR1 MGHRA, CDR2 YSYEKL. The CDR3 is 14 residues long. The CDR3 here is CASSHSGNSYEQYF. The CDR3 DNA reads TGCGCCAGCAGCCATAGCGGGAATTCGTACGAGCAGTACTTC.

The chain joins TRBV28 to TRBJ2-2; the match to TRBD1 covers 9 bases. Germline assignment: CDR1 MDHEN and CDR2 SYDVKM. V was clipped by 5 bases and J by 6 bases; unmatched bases: 19. CDR3 size: 19 residues. CDR3 in amino acids: CASSPFSIRQGEAAGELFF. CDR3 nucleotides: TGTGCCAGCAGTCCCTTCTCAATAAGACAGGGGGAAGCGGCCGGGGAGCTGTTTTTT. Variable domain in full (rest from reference TRBV28 and TRBJ2-2): DVKVTQSSRYLVKRTGEKVFLECVQDMDHENMFWYRQDPGLGLRLIYFSYDVKMKEKGDIPEGYSVSREKKERFSLILESASTNQTSMYLCASSPFSIRQGEAAGELFFGEGSRLTVL.

This clone has just one count. The chain joins TRBV3-1 (or the pseudogene TRBV3-2) to TRBJ1-6, with D hard to call. Trimming removed 5 bases at V and 10 bases at J, with 15 bases between. Germline V gene data show CDR1 as LGHDT and CDR2 as YNNKEL (reference sequence). This CDR3 has 14 amino acids. This CDR3 is CASSFRESSSPLHF. In DNA form, the CDR3 reads TGTGCCAGCAGCTTCCGAGAATCTTCCTCACCCCTCCACTTT.

This chain joins TRBV5-6 and TRBJ1-4; D might be TRBD1 (6 bases). Trimming took 5 bases from V and 7 from J, leaving 21 bases between them. Germline V gene data show CDR1 as SGHDT and CDR2 as YYEEEE. The CDR3 covers 16 residues. CDR3 sequence reads: CASSILTGWNGEKLFF. CDR3 nucleotides: TGTGCCAGCAGTATCCTAACAGGGTGGAATGGTGAAAAACTGTTTTTT.